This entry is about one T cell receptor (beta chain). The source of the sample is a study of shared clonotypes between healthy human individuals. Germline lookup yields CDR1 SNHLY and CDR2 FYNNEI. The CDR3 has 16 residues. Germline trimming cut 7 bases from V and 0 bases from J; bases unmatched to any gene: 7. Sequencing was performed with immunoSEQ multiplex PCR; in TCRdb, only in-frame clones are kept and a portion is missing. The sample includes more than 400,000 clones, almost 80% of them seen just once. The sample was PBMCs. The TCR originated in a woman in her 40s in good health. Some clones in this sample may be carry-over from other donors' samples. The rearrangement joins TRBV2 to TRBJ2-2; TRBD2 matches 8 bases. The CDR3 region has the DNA TGTGCCAGCACAATACCGGGACTAGCGAACACCGGGGAGCTGTTTTTT. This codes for CASTIPGLANTGELFF.